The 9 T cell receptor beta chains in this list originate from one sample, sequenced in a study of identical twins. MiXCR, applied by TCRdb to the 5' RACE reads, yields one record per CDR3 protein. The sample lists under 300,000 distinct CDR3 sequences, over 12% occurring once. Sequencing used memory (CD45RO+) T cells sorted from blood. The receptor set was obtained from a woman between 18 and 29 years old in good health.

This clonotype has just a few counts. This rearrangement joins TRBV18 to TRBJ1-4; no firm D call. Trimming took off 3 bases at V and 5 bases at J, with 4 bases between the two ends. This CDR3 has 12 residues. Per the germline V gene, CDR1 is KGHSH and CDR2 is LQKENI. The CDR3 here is CASSPLNEKLFF. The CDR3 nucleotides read TGTGCCAGCTCACCCTTAAATGAAAAACTGTTTTTT. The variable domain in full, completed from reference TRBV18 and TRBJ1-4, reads NAGVMQNPRHLVRRRGQEARLRCSPMKGHSHVYWYRQLPEEGLKFMVYLQKENIIDESGMPKERFSAEFPKEGPSILRIQQVVRGDSAAYFCASSPLNEKLFFGSGTQLSVL.

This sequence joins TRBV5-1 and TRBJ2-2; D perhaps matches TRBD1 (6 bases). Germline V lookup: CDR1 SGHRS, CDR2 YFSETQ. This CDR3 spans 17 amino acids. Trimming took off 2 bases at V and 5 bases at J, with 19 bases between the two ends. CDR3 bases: TGCGCCAGCAGCTTCGCCCCGGGACAAGGGAAAACCGGGGAGCTGTTTTTT. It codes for CASSFAPGQGKTGELFF.

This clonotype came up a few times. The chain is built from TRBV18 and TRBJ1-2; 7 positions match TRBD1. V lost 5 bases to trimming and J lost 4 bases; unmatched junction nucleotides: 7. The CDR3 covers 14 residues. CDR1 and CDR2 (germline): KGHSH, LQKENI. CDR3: CASSEQGRGYGYTF. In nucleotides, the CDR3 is TGTGCCAGCTCAGAACAGGGGAGAGGCTATGGCTACACCTTC.

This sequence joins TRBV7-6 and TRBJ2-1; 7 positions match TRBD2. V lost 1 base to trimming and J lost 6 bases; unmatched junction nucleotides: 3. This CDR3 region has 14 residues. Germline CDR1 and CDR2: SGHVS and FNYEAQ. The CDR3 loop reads CASSLVLAANEQFF. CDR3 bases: TGTGCCAGCAGCTTAGTGCTAGCGGCCAATGAGCAGTTCTTC.

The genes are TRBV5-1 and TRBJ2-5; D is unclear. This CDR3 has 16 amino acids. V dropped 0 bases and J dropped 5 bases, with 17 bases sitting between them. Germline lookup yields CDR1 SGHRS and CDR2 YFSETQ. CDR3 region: CASSLVGRLAVETQYF. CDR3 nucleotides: TGCGCCAGCAGCTTGGTCGGTAGGCTGGCGGTGGAGACCCAGTACTTC. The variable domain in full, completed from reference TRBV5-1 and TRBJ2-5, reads KAGVTQTPRYLIKTRGQQVTLSCSPISGHRSVSWYQQTPGQGLQFLFEYFSETQRNKGNFPGRFSGRQFSNSRSEMNVSTLELGDSALYLCASSLVGRLAVETQYFGPGTRLLVL.

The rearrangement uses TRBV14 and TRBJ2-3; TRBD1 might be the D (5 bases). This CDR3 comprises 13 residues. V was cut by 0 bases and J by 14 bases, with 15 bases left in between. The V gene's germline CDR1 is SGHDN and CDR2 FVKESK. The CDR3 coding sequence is TGTGCCAGCAGCCAAGATTTGCAGGGTATGGGGTATTTT. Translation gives CASSQDLQGMGYF. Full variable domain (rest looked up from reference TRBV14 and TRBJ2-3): EAGVTQFPSHSVIEKGQTVTLRCDPISGHDNLYWYRRVMGKEIKFLLHFVKESKQDESGMPNNRFLAERTGGTYSTLKVQPAELEDSGVYFCASSQDLQGMGYFGPGTRLTVL.

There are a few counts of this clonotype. CDR3 sequence reads: CASSYSISSWVGGTQYF. The DNA of the CDR3 is TGTGCCAGCAGTTACTCGATATCTTCTTGGGTCGGGGGGACCCAGTACTTC. V and J are TRBV6-5 and TRBJ2-5; a possible D gene is TRBD2 (6 bases). CDR1 MNHEY and CDR2 SVGAGI come from the germline V gene. The V end lost 0 bases, the J end lost 7 bases, and 21 bases lay between the germline ends. This CDR3 comprises 17 residues.

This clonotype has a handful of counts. CDR3 residues: CSVGRGSTDTQYF. In nucleotides, the CDR3 is TGCAGCGTTGGGAGGGGGAGCACAGATACGCAGTATTTT. The chain combines TRBV29-1 with TRBJ2-3; D assignment may be TRBD1 or TRBD2 (6 bases each). The germline V gene has CDR1 SQVTM and CDR2 ANQGSEA. This CDR3 spans 13 amino acids. V lost 4 bases and J lost 0, with 8 bases in between.

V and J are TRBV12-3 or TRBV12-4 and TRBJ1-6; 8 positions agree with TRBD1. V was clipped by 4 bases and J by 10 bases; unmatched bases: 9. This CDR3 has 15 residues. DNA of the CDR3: TGTGCCAGCAGTTGGGGGCCAGGGGGCAGATCACCCCTCCACTTT. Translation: CASSWGPGGRSPLHF.